The 28 T cell receptor beta chains below all came from one sample that was sequenced in a study of blood T cell repertoires in COVID-19. Here immunoSEQ multiplex PCR was the method, and the copy in TCRdb shows in-frame clones only, minus some. This table holds 300,000 to 350,000 clones, more than 70% found once. Sequenced sample: PBMCs or T cells enriched from blood (not recorded which). The receptor set was obtained from a woman in her twenties or thirties who had been exposed to COVID-19.

The chain uses TRBV24-1 and TRBJ2-1, with 12 nucleotides matching TRBD2. In germline, CDR1 is KGHDR, CDR2 SFDVKD. Trimming removed 2 bases from V and 4 bases from J; junction bases left unmatched: 8. This CDR3 is 18 amino acids long. The CDR3 reads CATSDWASGRGGYNEQFF. Written as DNA, the CDR3 is TGTGCCACCAGTGATTGGGCTAGCGGGAGGGGGGGTTACAATGAGCAGTTCTTC.

The rearrangement uses TRBV3-1 (or the pseudogene TRBV3-2) and TRBJ2-1; 14 nucleotides line up with TRBD2. From germline, CDR1 is LGHDT and CDR2 YNNKEL (reference sequence). The CDR3 spans 15 residues. The V gene end was trimmed by 4 bases and the J gene end by 12 bases; junction bases not matched to a gene: 8. The CDR3 nucleotides are TGTGCCAGCAGCCCTCCGGGACTAGCGGGAGCAGGGCAGTTCTTC. It codes for CASSPPGLAGAGQFF.

The V and J genes are TRBV28 and TRBJ1-1, with no clear D. CDR3 length equals 13 residues. V was shortened by 7 bases and J by 5 bases, with 14 bases between the two germline ends. Germline V CDR1 and CDR2: MDHEN, SYDVKM. The CDR3 region is CASILGLTTEAFF. The CDR3 nucleotides are TGTGCCAGCATCCTGGGCCTAACAACTGAAGCTTTCTTT.

The genes are TRBV30 and TRBJ1-3; the match to TRBD1 covers 7 bases. Losses at the gene ends were 8 bases for V and 4 bases for J; bases not matched to a gene: 8. Germline V gene lookup returns CDR1 GTSNPN and CDR2 SVGIG (reference sequence). The CDR3 has 13 amino acids. CDR3 residues: CASRRGPGNTIYF. CDR3 sequence (DNA): TGTGCCAGCCGAAGGGGGCCAGGAAACACCATATATTTT.

The chain has TRBV7-9 and TRBJ2-7; 8 bases agree with TRBD2. The CDR3 has 14 residues. CDR1 and CDR2 from the germline V gene are SEHNR and FQNEAQ (reference sequence). V was pared by 1 base and J by 7 bases, with 6 bases of the junction left unmatched. The CDR3 DNA is TGTGCCAGCAGCTTAGGGAGCGGGAGTGTAGAGCAGTACTTC. Encoded protein: CASSLGSGSVEQYF.

The chain uses TRBV10-3 and TRBJ2-5; TRBD1 matches at 9 bases. This CDR3 contains 14 residues. Trimming at V came to 4 bases and at J to 4 bases, leaving 4 bases not matched to a gene. Germline loops: CDR1 ENHRY, CDR2 SYGVKD. The CDR3 is CAISGRDRAETQYF. For the CDR3, the DNA is TGTGCCATCAGTGGGAGGGACAGGGCAGAGACCCAGTACTTC.

The gene calls are TRBV6-4 and TRBJ1-4; the D is unclear. There are 14 residues in the CDR3. The germline V gene has CDR1 MRHNA and CDR2 SNTAGT. V was pared by 0 bases and J by 8 bases, with 10 bases between. As DNA, the CDR3 is TGTGCCAGCAGTGACTCATCCTTTCTAGAAAAACTGTTTTTT. Encoded protein: CASSDSSFLEKLFF.

The chain is built from TRBV25-1 and TRBJ1-2, with TRBD1 matching over 10 bases. Germline-derived CDR1 and CDR2 are MGHDK and SYGVNS. The CDR3 has 14 residues. The trim removed 3 bases at V and 4 bases at J, leaving 2 bases unmatched. The CDR3 DNA reads TGTGCCAGCAGTGACGGGACAGGGGTCTATGGCTACACCTTC. This gives the protein CASSDGTGVYGYTF.

V usage is TRBV30 and J usage is TRBJ1-3; no reliable D call. Germline loops: CDR1 GTSNPN, CDR2 SVGIG (reference sequence). The ends were cut back, 2 bases at V and 2 bases at J, with 10 bases in the middle. The CDR3 consists of 14 residues. CDR3 residues: CAWSRTRAGNTIYF. DNA for the CDR3: TGTGCCTGGAGTAGGACTAGGGCTGGAAACACCATATATTTT.

CDR3 nucleotides: TGCAGTGCTAGTGCTAGCGGCACAGATACGCAGTATTTT. This encodes CSASASGTDTQYF. V is TRBV20-1 and J is TRBJ2-3; a weak D match, TRBD2 (6 bases). Trimming removed 3 bases from V and 1 base from J, with 8 bases in between. Per germline, CDR1 DFQATT and CDR2 SNEGSKA (reference sequence). CDR3 size: 13 residues.

As regards this clone: Other DNA variants within this sample encode the same CDR3. The V gene is TRBV5-1, the J gene TRBJ2-1; a possible D gene is TRBD1 (5 bases). The germline V gene has CDR1 SGHRS and CDR2 YFSETQ. The CDR3 consists of 13 residues. V lost 2 bases and J 6 bases, leaving 9 bases between the germline ends. CDR3 DNA: TGCGCCAGCAGCTTAGAAGGGGTCAATGAGCAGTTCTTC. This sequence encodes CASSLEGVNEQFF.

About this clone itself: The junction does not match germline at one end; this may be a read error. The genes are TRBV7-9 and TRBJ2-7, with D unresolved. The CDR3 length is 12 residues. Germline V gene sequence: CDR1 SEHNR, CDR2 FQNEAQ (reference sequence). CDR3 protein: CASSLGFREQYF. CDR3 nucleotides: TGTGCCAGCAGTTTAGGGTTCCGGGAGCAGTACTTC.

The genes are TRBV18 and TRBJ2-5; TRBD1 matches 9 bases. Germline trimming cut 1 base from V and 5 bases from J; bases unmatched to any gene: 5. CDR1 and CDR2 from the germline V gene are KGHSH and LQKENI. The CDR3 loop spans 15 amino acids. The CDR3 here is CASSPLGTGRETQYF. The CDR3 region has the DNA TGTGCCAGCTCACCACTCGGGACAGGGAGGGAGACCCAGTACTTC.

V usage is TRBV7-9 and J usage is TRBJ1-1; 7 bases agree with TRBD1. The length of the CDR3 is 13 residues. The V gene end was trimmed by 0 bases and the J gene end by 7 bases; junction bases not matched to a gene: 2. The germline V gene has CDR1 SEHNR and CDR2 FQNEAQ (reference sequence). This CDR3 is CASSLAGGGEAFF. Here the CDR3 DNA reads TGTGCCAGCAGCTTAGCAGGGGGCGGTGAAGCTTTCTTT.

CDR3: CASSPDIAYEQYF. The CDR3, as DNA: TGTGCCAGCTCACCAGACATTGCCTACGAGCAGTACTTC. The chain has TRBV18 and TRBJ2-7; D gene unclear. The CDR3 is made up of 13 amino acids. Per the germline V gene, CDR1 is KGHSH and CDR2 is LQKENI. The V end lost 2 bases, the J end lost 2 bases, and 7 bases lay between the germline ends.

This clone has at least ten counts. This chain links TRBV19 with TRBJ1-5; 8 bases match TRBD1. Germline CDR1 reads LNHDA; CDR2 reads SQIVND (reference sequence). The CDR3 loop spans 15 amino acids. Trimming at V came to 6 bases and at J to 3 bases, leaving 7 bases not matched to a gene. CDR3 nucleotide sequence: TGTGCCAGTAGCTTGGACAGGGCGTTCAATCAGCCCCAGCATTTT. Amino acids: CASSLDRAFNQPQHF.

The CDR3 DNA sequence: TGCAGCCGATCAGGAGGGACTGAAGCTTTCTTT. This codes for CSRSGGTEAFF. The J gene is TRBJ1-1, the V gene TRBV20-1, with D unresolved. The CDR3 contains 11 residues. Germline CDR1 and CDR2: DFQATT and SNEGSKA (reference sequence).

The V call is TRBV7-9, the J call TRBJ1-2, with 7 bases fitting TRBD1. Germline trimming cut 4 bases from V and 4 bases from J; bases unmatched to any gene: 6. The CDR3 consists of 14 residues. Germline values: CDR1 SEHNR, CDR2 FQNEAQ (reference sequence). CDR3 in amino acids: CASSSTGTAYGYTF. In nucleotides, the CDR3 is TGTGCCAGCAGCTCGACCGGGACAGCCTATGGCTACACCTTC.

The chain has TRBV27 and TRBJ1-2; 8 bases line up with TRBD1. The CDR3 totals 15 residues. CDR1 MNHEY and CDR2 SMNVEV come from the germline V gene (reference sequence). V trimming: 6 bases; J trimming: 4 bases; junction bases outside the gene matches: 10. The CDR3 sequence is CASRLAGQGIYGYTF. In nucleotides, the CDR3 is TGTGCCAGCAGGCTGGCCGGACAGGGCATCTATGGCTACACCTTC.

The chain carries TRBV6-5 and TRBJ1-2; TRBD1 matches 10 bases. This CDR3 comprises 14 residues. The J segment lost 6 bases and the V segment lost 6 bases, leaving 7 bases of the junction unmatched. Germline CDR1 and CDR2: MNHEY and SVGAGI. The CDR3 DNA reads as TGTGCCAGCAGCTCCGGGACAGGGGTGCATGGCTACACCTTC. It translates to CASSSGTGVHGYTF.

This CDR3 reads CASSFSQGAYEQYF. The DNA for the CDR3 is TGTGCCAGCAGCTTCTCACAGGGCGCCTACGAGCAGTACTTC. The chain recombines TRBV9 with TRBJ2-7; tentatively, D is TRBD1 (6 bases). CDR1 SGDLS and CDR2 YYNGEE come from the germline V gene. The germline V and J ends were trimmed by 4 bases and 2 bases, with 13 bases remaining between them. This CDR3 spans 14 amino acids.

The chain employs TRBV5-1 and TRBJ1-6; 7 bases match TRBD1. The CDR3 extends over 14 amino acids. Losses at the gene ends were 2 bases for V and 7 bases for J; bases not matched to a gene: 3. Germline-derived CDR1 and CDR2 are SGHRS and YFSETQ. CDR3 in amino acids: CASSLQGPNSPLHF. The CDR3 DNA sequence: TGCGCCAGCAGCTTACAGGGGCCCAATTCACCCCTCCACTTT.

A single count supports this clone. This chain joins TRBV5-4 and TRBJ2-7; maybe TRBD1 (6 bases). There are 16 residues in the CDR3. Trimming shortened V by 2 bases and J by 1 base, and 16 bases separated the two germline ends. Germline lookup yields CDR1 SGHNT and CDR2 YYREEE (reference sequence). The CDR3 sequence: CASSLFSRDISYEQYF. CDR3 DNA sequence: TGTGCCAGCAGCTTATTCAGCCGGGACATTTCCTACGAGCAGTACTTC.

The chain recombines TRBV29-1 with TRBJ1-5, with a weak D call TRBD1 (6 bases). V dropped 4 bases and J dropped 4 bases, with 11 bases sitting between them. This CDR3 has 13 residues. From germline, CDR1 is SQVTM and CDR2 ANQGSEA. CDR3 sequence reads: CSVVGADNQPQHF. CDR3 coding DNA: TGCAGCGTTGTGGGGGCTGATAATCAGCCCCAGCATTTT. The full variable domain, with the rest looked up from reference TRBV29-1 and TRBJ1-5, is SAVISQKPSRDICQRGTSLTIQCQVDSQVTMMFWYRQQPGQSLTLIATANQGSEATYESGFVIDKFPISRPNLTFSTLTVSNMSPEDSSIYLCSVVGADNQPQHFGDGTRLSIL.

The chain employs TRBV7-3 and TRBJ2-1, with 9 bases matching TRBD1. J gave up 9 bases and V 4 bases, and 4 bases lay outside the gene matches. Per the germline V gene, CDR1 is SGHTA and CDR2 is FQGTGA. The CDR3 has 13 residues. The DNA for the CDR3 is TGTGCCAGCAGCTCGGGACAGGGAATTGAGCAGTTCTTC. Amino acid sequence: CASSSGQGIEQFF.

The rearrangement links TRBV25-1 to TRBJ2-2, with TRBD1 as a possible D gene (6 bases). There are 14 residues in the CDR3. CDR1 is MGHDK, CDR2 SYGVNS, per germline. V shed 4 bases and J shed 4 bases, with 10 bases lying between them. For the CDR3, the DNA is TGTGCCAGCAGTGCCGGGACAAGCACCGGGGAGCTGTTTTTT. Residues: CASSAGTSTGELFF.

The V and J genes are TRBV27 and TRBJ2-1; 9 bases are a match to TRBD1. The CDR3 spans 14 residues. V lost 1 base, J lost 7 bases, and 2 bases stayed unmatched. Germline CDR1 MNHEY, CDR2 SMNVEV (reference sequence). The CDR3 DNA sequence: TGTGCCAGCAGTTTATGGACAGGGGAAAATGAGCAGTTCTTC. This translates into CASSLWTGENEQFF.

The chain links TRBV19 to TRBJ2-1; D might be TRBD2 (6 bases). In germline, CDR1 is LNHDA, CDR2 SQIVND (reference sequence). The CDR3 length is 14 residues. V was cut by 9 bases and J by 4 bases, with 16 bases left in between. CDR3: CASNPGTPYNEQFF. The CDR3 coding sequence is TGTGCCAGCAACCCCGGGACTCCGTACAATGAGCAGTTCTTC. The full variable domain, rest sourced from reference TRBV19 and TRBJ2-1, is DGGITQSPKYLFRKEGQNVTLSCEQNLNHDAMYWYRQDPGQGLRLIYYSQIVNDFQKGDIAEGYSVSREKKESFPLTVTSAQKNPTAFYLCASNPGTPYNEQFFGPGTRLTVL.